These 15 T cell receptor beta chains were sequenced from one sample in a study of blood T cell repertoires in COVID-19. This table comes from immunoSEQ multiplex PCR, and its TCRdb copy is limited to in-frame clones, with some not included. The table records about 40,000 clones, roughly four fifths of them present only once. Sequenced: peripheral blood. These receptors were collected from a human donor with acute or convalescent COVID-19. The donor label of this sample is uncertain.

This chain links TRBV6-5 with TRBJ2-1; perhaps TRBD2 as D (6 bases). CDR1 and CDR2 from the germline V gene are MNHEY and SVGAGI. The germline V and J ends were trimmed by 5 bases and 9 bases, with 17 bases remaining between them. The CDR3 extends over 14 amino acids. The CDR3 nucleotides are TGTGCCAGCAGTAGACTAGTGGGGCCGATTGAGCAGTTCTTC. Translating gives CASSRLVGPIEQFF.

V and J are TRBV7-8 and TRBJ2-1, with 14 bases aligning to TRBD2. The germline V gene encodes CDR1 SGHVS and CDR2 FQNEAQ. V shed 5 bases, J shed 9 bases, and the junction held 6 bases outside the gene matches. CDR3 length equals 15 residues. DNA of the CDR3: TGTGCCAGCAGCCGAGGGACTAGCGGGGGTAGTGAGCAGTTCTTC. Encoded protein: CASSRGTSGGSEQFF.

The rearrangement uses TRBV7-9 and TRBJ1-2; 7 nucleotides match TRBD1. CDR3 length: 16 residues. Germline V gives CDR1 SEHNR, CDR2 FQNEAQ (reference sequence). The J segment lost 3 bases and the V segment lost 2 bases, leaving 9 bases of the junction unmatched. CDR3 sequence (DNA): TGTGCCAGCAGCTTAAATCTTGGACAGGTATACTATGGCTACACCTTC. Encoded protein: CASSLNLGQVYYGYTF.

The rearrangement joins TRBV10-2 to TRBJ1-2; TRBD1 matches at 8 bases. V shed 6 bases and J 4 bases; nucleotides not matched to a gene: 7. The CDR3 is made up of 14 amino acids. Germline assignment: CDR1 WSHSY and CDR2 SAAADI. Here the CDR3 reads CASSRGQESYGYTF. CDR3 DNA sequence: TGCGCCAGCAGCCGGGGACAGGAAAGCTATGGCTACACCTTC.

This chain joins TRBV12-5 and TRBJ2-1; D is perhaps TRBD2 (6 bases). Germline CDR1 reads LGHNT; CDR2 reads FRNRAP. The CDR3 consists of 19 residues. The V end lost 5 bases, the J end lost 3 bases, and 26 bases lay between the germline ends. CDR3 loop: CASGRDLGLANKLYNEQFF. CDR3 coding DNA: TGTGCTAGTGGTCGGGATCTGGGGCTAGCGAATAAACTCTACAATGAGCAGTTCTTC.

This clone was observed a handful of times. J is TRBJ2-3 and V is TRBV2; 7 nucleotides align to TRBD2. The CDR3 extends over 14 amino acids. Germline-derived CDR1 and CDR2 are SNHLY and FYNNEI. The ends lost 2 bases at V and 9 bases at J; junction bases unmatched: 8. Here the CDR3 DNA reads TGTGCCAGCAGTGAATTCCTAGGGAGGGGCACGCAGTATTTT. It codes for CASSEFLGRGTQYF. Using reference TRBV2 and TRBJ2-3 for the parts outside the CDR3, the full variable domain is EPEVTQTPSHQVTQMGQEVILRCVPISNHLYFYWYRQILGQKVEFLVSFYNNEISEKSEIFDDQFSVERPDGSNFTLKIRSTKLEDSAMYFCASSEFLGRGTQYFGPGTRLTVL.

This clone was found once. This chain links TRBV3-1 (or the pseudogene TRBV3-2) with TRBJ2-2; perhaps TRBD2 as D (5 bases). The germline gives CDR1 LGHDT, CDR2 YNNKEL (reference sequence). Trimming removed 4 bases at V and 6 bases at J, with 12 bases between. The CDR3 runs to 14 residues. CDR3 sequence: CASSRTLGSGELFF. The DNA for the CDR3 is TGTGCCAGCAGCCGGACTTTGGGCTCCGGGGAGCTGTTTTTT.

The chain joins TRBV6-5 to TRBJ1-2; a possible D gene is TRBD1 (6 bases). V shed 11 bases and J shed 10 bases, with 14 bases lying between them. The CDR3 is 10 amino acids. Germline-derived CDR1 and CDR2 are MNHEY and SVGAGI. The CDR3 DNA sequence: TGTGCCGCCCGACAGGTGACCTACACCTTC. This sequence encodes CAARQVTYTF.

The V and J genes are TRBV30 and TRBJ1-2, with TRBD1 matching over 7 bases. The germline CDR1 and CDR2 sequences are GTSNPN and SVGIG (reference sequence). Losses at the gene ends were 3 bases for V and 4 bases for J; bases not matched to a gene: 11. The CDR3 has 15 amino acids. As DNA, the CDR3 is TGTGCCTGGAGAATCCCAGGGGGTTGGAGCTATGGCTACACCTTC. Translated: CAWRIPGGWSYGYTF.

V gene TRBV27 combines with J gene TRBJ2-5; D may be TRBD1 (6 bases). V dropped 1 base and J dropped 1 base, with 13 bases sitting between them. Germline V gene data show CDR1 as MNHEY and CDR2 as SMNVEV (reference sequence). CDR3 length: 16 residues. This CDR3 is CASSLWGRGPQETQYF. The CDR3 coding sequence is TGTGCCAGCAGTTTATGGGGCAGGGGCCCCCAAGAGACCCAGTACTTC.

This clone appeared a single time. CDR3 region: CASSRRTSGNNEQFF. CDR3 coding DNA: TGCGCCAGCAGCCGCAGGACTAGCGGGAACAATGAGCAGTTCTTC. The chain joins TRBV4-1 to TRBJ2-1, with 12 bases matching TRBD2. V gave up 4 bases and J gave up 5 bases; unmatched junction bases: 3. CDR1 is MGHRA, CDR2 YSYEKL, per germline. The CDR3 is made up of 15 amino acids.

The CDR3 coding sequence is TGTGCCAGCAGCTTAAGGGGCTCCTACAATGAGCAGTTCTTC. Protein sequence: CASSLRGSYNEQFF. This chain links TRBV7-2 with TRBJ2-1; the D gene is possibly TRBD1 (5 bases). CDR1 and CDR2 (germline): SGHTA, FQGNSA. The CDR3 loop spans 14 amino acids. Trimming cost V 2 bases and J 0 bases, with 5 bases left between them.

The J gene is TRBJ1-4, the V gene TRBV10-1, with D unresolved. Trimming left V 6 bases short and J 0 bases short, with 11 bases between. The germline CDR1 and CDR2 sequences are WNHNN and SYGVQD (reference sequence). The CDR3 contains 15 residues. In DNA form, the CDR3 reads TGCGCCAGCAGCAGCGACTCGTCAACTAATGAAAAACTGTTTTTT. Translating gives CASSSDSSTNEKLFF.

CDR3 residues: CASSPERGAPYEQYF. CDR3 bases: TGTGCCAGCAGCCCCGAGCGGGGGGCTCCCTACGAGCAGTACTTC. The chain joins TRBV5-5 to TRBJ2-7, with 9 bases that match TRBD2. This CDR3 is 15 amino acids long. The germline V gene has CDR1 SGHKS and CDR2 YYEKEE (reference sequence). With V trimmed by 4 bases and J by 2 bases, 7 bases remained unmatched.

The V call is TRBV6-1, the J call TRBJ2-2, with no clear D. The V end was cut by 3 bases, the J end by 4 bases, with 6 bases between. CDR3 length equals 13 residues. CDR1 is MNHNS, CDR2 SASEGT, per germline. CDR3 coding DNA: TGTGCCAGCAGTGACGAAGCCACCGGGGAGCTGTTTTTT. This gives the protein CASSDEATGELFF.